This entry lists 32 T cell receptor beta chains sequenced from one sample in a study of T cells after yellow fever vaccination. A single record per CDR3 protein comes from TCRdb applying MiXCR to the 5' RACE reads. The table includes around 340,000 distinct CDR3 sequences, 8.5% to 9% detected once. The specimen comprised PBMCs, sampled on the day of the first yellow fever vaccination. The receptor source for this set is a man between 18 and 29 years old who received the YFV17D yellow fever vaccine.

This clonotype was observed at least ten times. This chain joins TRBV7-2 and TRBJ2-5; 12 bases line up with TRBD2. The CDR3 length is 16 residues. Germline loops: CDR1 SGHTA, CDR2 FQGNSA. The J segment lost 1 base and the V segment lost 2 bases, leaving 2 bases of the junction unmatched. The CDR3 DNA sequence: TGTGCCAGCAGCTTATCTAGCGGGGGGGGCCAAGAGACCCAGTACTTC. Amino acids: CASSLSSGGGQETQYF.

In this sample, this clonotype turned up a few times. The junction departs from germline at one end; a sequencing error may be responsible. The genes are TRBV11-2 and TRBJ2-1, with 9 bases aligning to TRBD2. Germline lookup yields CDR1 SGHAT and CDR2 FQNNGV. The CDR3 sequence is 19 residues long. Written as DNA, the CDR3 is TGTGCCAGCAGCCTAGATCTGCGGGGGGGCATTGGGTCCTACAATGAGCAGTTCTTC. Translated: CASSLDLRGGIGSYNEQFF. Using reference TRBV11-2 and TRBJ2-1 for the parts outside the CDR3, the full variable domain is EAGVAQSPRYKIIEKRQSVAFWCNPISGHATLYWYQQILGQGPKLLIQFQNNGVVDDSQLPKDRFSAERLKGVDSTLKIQPAKLEDSAVYLCASSLDLRGGIGSYNEQFFGPGTRLTVL.

This clonotype was seen a handful of times. The CDR3 coding sequence is TGCAGTGCTAGAGATGCGGCGCGGGGGGAGGTGGAGCAGTACTTC. Amino acid sequence: CSARDAARGEVEQYF. The chain links TRBV20-1 to TRBJ2-7, with 8 bases identical to TRBD2. J lost 7 bases, V lost 0 bases, and 11 bases had no gene match. From germline, CDR1 is DFQATT and CDR2 SNEGSKA (reference sequence). There are 15 residues in the CDR3.

This sequence joins TRBV18 and TRBJ1-2, with a possible D match to TRBD1 (5 bases). Germline-derived CDR1 and CDR2 are KGHSH and LQKENI. CDR3 length: 13 residues. Trimming shortened V by 4 bases and J by 0 bases, and 6 bases separated the two germline ends. CDR3 sequence (DNA): TGTGCCAGCTCACGGACACCTAACTATGGCTACACCTTC. It codes for CASSRTPNYGYTF.

This clonotype was found many times. This sequence joins TRBV7-2 and TRBJ2-5; D possibly corresponds to TRBD2 (6 bases). Germline V lookup: CDR1 SGHTA, CDR2 FQGNSA. Deletions cut 10 bases from V and 5 bases from J, with 17 bases between. This CDR3 has 13 amino acids. CDR3 amino acids: CATPGETAETQYF. CDR3 bases: TGTGCCACCCCGGGGGAGACCGCGGAGACCCAGTACTTC.

The table lists this clonotype with a few counts. The chain joins TRBV12-3 or TRBV12-4 to TRBJ2-6; TRBD2 might be the D (5 bases). The V end lost 6 bases, the J end lost 0 bases, and 9 bases lay between the germline ends. The CDR3 is 15 amino acids. The CDR3 sequence: CASSDYHSGANVLTF. In DNA form, the CDR3 reads TGTGCCAGCAGCGACTACCACTCTGGGGCCAACGTCCTGACTTTC.

This clonotype showed up just once. The V and J genes are TRBV30 and TRBJ1-5, with D perhaps TRBD1 (5 bases). Germline CDR1 reads GTSNPN; CDR2 reads SVGIG (reference sequence). CDR3 length: 13 amino acids. V lost 0 bases, J lost 6 bases, and 9 bases lay in between. The CDR3 DNA sequence: TGTGCCTGGAGTGTGCAGGGTGGTCAGCCCCAGCATTTT. As protein: CAWSVQGGQPQHF.

There are a few counts of this clonotype. J is TRBJ2-3 and V is TRBV20-1; TRBD2 agrees at 13 bases. V was clipped by 1 base and J by 6 bases; unmatched bases: 7. There are 16 residues in the CDR3. Germline CDR1 and CDR2: DFQATT and SNEGSKA (reference sequence). The CDR3 DNA reads as TGCAGTGCTAGAGCGGGACTAGCGGGAACGAGGGATACGCAGTATTTT. Translation: CSARAGLAGTRDTQYF.

This clonotype was seen only a few times. V usage is TRBV6-2 or TRBV6-3 and J usage is TRBJ2-1; no definite D call. This CDR3 contains 12 residues. Germline V gene data show CDR1 as MNHEY and CDR2 as SVGEGT. V lost 2 bases to trimming and J lost 10 bases, with 9 bases between them. The DNA of the CDR3 is TGTGCCAGCAGTTACAGGGTAGGGGAGCAGTTCTTC. Translation gives CASSYRVGEQFF.

This clonotype was picked up many times. The CDR3 nucleotides are TGTGCCAGCAGCTCTCGGGCTAGCGGGGGCCGCCTCACAGATACGCAGTATTTT. Translating gives CASSSRASGGRLTDTQYF. This sequence joins TRBV11-2 and TRBJ2-3; 10 positions match TRBD2. Germline trimming cut 4 bases from V and 2 bases from J; bases unmatched to any gene: 12. The CDR3 contains 18 residues. The germline gives CDR1 SGHAT, CDR2 FQNNGV.

This clonotype has a handful of counts. This sequence joins TRBV12-3 or TRBV12-4 and TRBJ2-2; 9 bases agree with TRBD1. Trimming removed 6 bases from V and 5 bases from J; junction bases left unmatched: 13. This CDR3 has 17 amino acids. The CDR3 DNA reads TGTGCCAGCAGCCCTCCCTCCGGGACAGGGATTACCGGGGAGCTGTTTTTT. As protein: CASSPPSGTGITGELFF.

J is TRBJ1-5 and V is TRBV6-1, with 8 bases identical to TRBD1. The CDR3 length is 16 residues. Looked up from germline, CDR1 is MNHNS and CDR2 is SASEGT. J gave up 0 bases and V 5 bases, and 6 bases lay outside the gene matches. CDR3 coding DNA: TGTGCCAGCAGTCGTACAGGGGGGGATAGCAATCAGCCCCAGCATTTT. It yields the protein CASSRTGGDSNQPQHF.

This clonotype was found many times. This chain links TRBV27 with TRBJ2-3, with no clear D. The CDR3 loop spans 13 amino acids. Trimming took off 4 bases at V and 1 base at J, with 6 bases between the two ends. Germline V gives CDR1 MNHEY, CDR2 SMNVEV (reference sequence). The CDR3 protein is CASSSAGTDTQYF. As DNA, the CDR3 is TGTGCCAGCAGTTCGGCGGGCACAGATACGCAGTATTTT.

As regards this clonotype: It may be a read error: a sequence one base away is much more abundant. The V gene is TRBV4-3, the J gene TRBJ2-3; D perhaps matches TRBD2 (7 bases). The CDR3 runs 16 residues. Germline-derived CDR1 and CDR2 are LGHNA and YSLEER. Trimming cost V 1 base and J 2 bases, with 13 bases left between them. As DNA, the CDR3 is TGCGCCAGCAGCCAAGGAGGGGGGGGCTACACAGATACGCAGTATTTT. This gives the protein CASSQGGGGYTDTQYF.

This chain links TRBV4-1 with TRBJ2-7; 15 nucleotides agree with TRBD2. This CDR3 comprises 15 residues. Germline CDR1 and CDR2: MGHRA and YSYEKL. V lost 6 bases, J lost 2 bases, and 2 bases stayed unmatched. The CDR3 DNA follows: TGCGCCAGCAGTCGGACTAGCGGGGGGGCCTACGAGCAGTACTTC. Encoded protein: CASSRTSGGAYEQYF.

The rearrangement links TRBV5-4 to TRBJ2-7; possible D gene TRBD1, 6 bases. Germline values: CDR1 SGHNT, CDR2 YYREEE (reference sequence). The CDR3 consists of 16 residues. Trimming removed 4 bases from V and 0 bases from J, with 17 bases in between. The CDR3 region has the DNA TGTGCCAGCAGCGGAAAACAGGGACCGAGCTCCTACGAGCAGTACTTC. It translates to CASSGKQGPSSYEQYF.

This clonotype has just a few counts. This sequence joins TRBV9 and TRBJ1-1, with a tentative D call TRBD1 (6 bases). This CDR3 region has 14 residues. Germline CDR1 is SGDLS and CDR2 is YYNGEE. V lost 0 bases and J 6 bases, leaving 12 bases between the germline ends. CDR3 in amino acids: CASSVEGGHSEAFF. DNA for the CDR3: TGTGCCAGCAGCGTAGAAGGGGGGCACTCTGAAGCTTTCTTT.

The CDR3 reads CASSLIDGGNTIYF. CDR3 bases: TGCGCCAGCAGCTTGATAGACGGAGGAAACACCATATATTTT. The gene calls are TRBV5-1 and TRBJ1-3; D remains ambiguous. The germline V gene encodes CDR1 SGHRS and CDR2 YFSETQ. Trimming took off 1 base at V and 4 bases at J, with 9 bases between the two ends. The CDR3 is 14 residues long.

This clonotype has only a few counts. The rearrangement joins TRBV12-3 or TRBV12-4 to TRBJ1-4, with D perhaps TRBD1 (5 bases). This CDR3 is built from 15 residues. Trimming removed 4 bases from V and 4 bases from J, with 13 bases in between. Written as DNA, the CDR3 is TGTGCCAGCAGTTCTACGACAGATTTTAATGAAAAACTGTTTTTT. Protein: CASSSTTDFNEKLFF.

This clonotype has ten or more counts. The V call is TRBV12-3 or TRBV12-4, the J call TRBJ1-1, with D possibly TRBD1 on 6 matching bases. The CDR3 consists of 11 residues. With 7 bases removed from V and 11 bases from J, the gap between germline ends came to 14 bases. For the CDR3, the DNA is TGTGCCAGCAAGTACAGGGAAGGGGCTTTCTTT. Translation: CASKYREGAFF.

This clonotype showed up many times. For the CDR3, the DNA is TGTGCCAGCAGCTTAGAGGGCCGGGTAACCTTC. It codes for CASSLEGRVTF. The chain carries TRBV11-2 and TRBJ1-2; no firm D call. The CDR3 length is 11 residues. Trimming took off 0 bases at V and 14 bases at J, with 10 bases between the two ends. Germline assignment: CDR1 SGHAT and CDR2 FQNNGV.

This clonotype was detected many times. This sequence joins TRBV7-2 and TRBJ1-2, with TRBD1 identical over 10 bases. This CDR3 is built from 17 residues. Looked up from germline, CDR1 is SGHTA and CDR2 is FQGNSA. Germline trimming cut 3 bases from V and 2 bases from J; bases unmatched to any gene: 9. Written as DNA, the CDR3 is TGTGCCAGCAGCTTCTACCGGTCGACAGGGGGCAACTATGGCTACACCTTC. The encoded protein is CASSFYRSTGGNYGYTF. Supplemented by reference TRBV7-2 and TRBJ1-2, the full variable domain reads GAGVSQSPSNKVTEKGKDVELRCDPISGHTALYWYRQSLGQGLEFLIYFQGNSAPDKSGLPSDRFSAERTGGSVSTLTIQRTQQEDSAVYLCASSFYRSTGGNYGYTFGSGTRLTVV.

This clonotype has ten or more counts. DNA for the CDR3: TGTGCCAGCAGCCGTAGCGGGGGGTATATCACAGATACGCAGTATTTT. This gives the protein CASSRSGGYITDTQYF. The J gene is TRBJ2-3, the V gene TRBV7-2; 10 bases are shared with TRBD2. CDR1 and CDR2 (germline): SGHTA, FQGNSA. The CDR3 runs to 16 residues. Trimming cost V 5 bases and J 2 bases; bases outside gene matches: 7.

This clonotype was detected only a few times. The chain couples TRBV6-5 to TRBJ2-5; TRBD1 aligns across 10 bases. The CDR3 contains 16 residues. Germline trimming cut 3 bases from V and 5 bases from J; bases unmatched to any gene: 9. Germline CDR1 and CDR2: MNHEY and SVGAGI. Written as DNA, the CDR3 is TGTGCCAGCAGTTATTCATGGACAGGGGGAGGGGAGACCCAGTACTTC. The encoded protein is CASSYSWTGGGETQYF.

The CDR3 bases are TGCAGCGTTGGCGTGGGCAGGGAAGAGACCCAGTACTTC. Its protein is CSVGVGREETQYF. The chain uses TRBV29-1 and TRBJ2-5; perhaps TRBD1 as D (5 bases). The CDR3 runs 13 residues. V lost 4 bases and J 3 bases, leaving 12 bases between the germline ends. Germline assignment: CDR1 SQVTM and CDR2 ANQGSEA.

The CDR3 sequence: CASSLIGGSTDTQYF. DNA of the CDR3: TGTGCCAGCAGCTTAATTGGGGGCAGCACAGATACGCAGTATTTT. The V and J genes are TRBV7-3 and TRBJ2-3, with a possible D match to TRBD1 (6 bases). CDR1 and CDR2 (germline): SGHTA, FQGTGA. The V end lost 1 base, the J end lost 0 bases, and 8 bases lay between the germline ends. This CDR3 is 15 amino acids long.

The sample holds one count of this clonotype. The chain couples TRBV28 to TRBJ2-3; D possibly corresponds to TRBD2 (6 bases). Per germline, CDR1 MDHEN and CDR2 SYDVKM. The ends were cut back, 3 bases at V and 4 bases at J, with 14 bases in the middle. This CDR3 spans 15 amino acids. CDR3 DNA: TGTGCCAGCAGTTTTTTGGGAGGTCGCGCAGATACGCAGTATTTT. Translated: CASSFLGGRADTQYF.

This clonotype showed up many times. The chain employs TRBV12-3 or TRBV12-4 and TRBJ1-2; D is possibly TRBD1 (6 bases). CDR3 length: 12 residues. Between the trimmed V and J ends, which lost 6 bases and 6 bases, there was a span of 11 bases. The CDR3 DNA reads TGTGCCAGCAGCTTTACAGGGAATGGCTACACCTTC. It translates to CASSFTGNGYTF.

Ten or more counts support this clonotype. This chain uses TRBV11-2 with TRBJ2-1, with D unclear. V gave up 1 base and J gave up 4 bases, with 5 bases separating them. In germline, CDR1 is SGHAT, CDR2 FQNNGV. The CDR3 is 13 amino acids. The CDR3 DNA reads as TGTGCCAGCAGCTTAGGACGGTACAATGAGCAGTTCTTC. Amino acids: CASSLGRYNEQFF.

V usage is TRBV6-1 and J usage is TRBJ2-7, with D perhaps TRBD1 or TRBD2 (5 bases each). Germline-derived CDR1 and CDR2 are MNHNS and SASEGT. The V end was cut by 4 bases, the J end by 2 bases, with 15 bases between. The CDR3 runs 15 residues. DNA of the CDR3: TGTGCCAGCAGTGCGCTCGGGACCTTACCCTACGAGCAGTACGTC. It is translated as CASSALGTLPYEQYV.

The V and J genes are TRBV19 and TRBJ2-7; weak D call: TRBD1 (6 bases). Germline CDR1 LNHDA, CDR2 SQIVND (reference sequence). Trimming removed 3 bases from V and 4 bases from J, with 10 bases in between. The CDR3 totals 13 residues. Written as DNA, the CDR3 is TGTGCCAGTAGTATCGGCAGGGGTTACGAGCAGTACTTC. Translated, it gives CASSIGRGYEQYF.

The V call is TRBV5-1, the J call TRBJ2-2, with 8 bases fitting TRBD1. The CDR3 runs to 14 residues. The trim removed 4 bases at V and 4 bases at J, leaving 3 bases unmatched. Germline CDR1 reads SGHRS; CDR2 reads YFSETQ. CDR3: CASSPQGATGELFF. CDR3 nucleotides: TGCGCCAGCAGCCCCCAGGGGGCCACCGGGGAGCTGTTTTTT.